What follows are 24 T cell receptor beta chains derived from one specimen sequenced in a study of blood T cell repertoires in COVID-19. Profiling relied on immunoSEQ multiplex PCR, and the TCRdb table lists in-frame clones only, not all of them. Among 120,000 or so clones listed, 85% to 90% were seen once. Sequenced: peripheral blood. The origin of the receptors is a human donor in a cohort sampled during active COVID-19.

The CDR3 sequence is CASSLRPTGTGELFF. In DNA, the CDR3 is TGTGCCAGCAGCTTGCGGCCCACGGGGACCGGGGAGCTGTTTTTT. The chain combines TRBV5-6 with TRBJ2-2, with a weak D call TRBD2 (5 bases). The CDR3 consists of 15 residues. V lost 1 base and J lost 5, with 12 bases in between. In germline, CDR1 is SGHDT, CDR2 YYEEEE.

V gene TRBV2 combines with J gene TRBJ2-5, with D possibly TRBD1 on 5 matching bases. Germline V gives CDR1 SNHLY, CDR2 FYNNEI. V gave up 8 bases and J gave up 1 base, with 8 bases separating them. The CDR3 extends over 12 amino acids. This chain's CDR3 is CASAGPQETQYF. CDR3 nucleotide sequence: TGTGCCAGCGCAGGGCCCCAAGAGACCCAGTACTTC.

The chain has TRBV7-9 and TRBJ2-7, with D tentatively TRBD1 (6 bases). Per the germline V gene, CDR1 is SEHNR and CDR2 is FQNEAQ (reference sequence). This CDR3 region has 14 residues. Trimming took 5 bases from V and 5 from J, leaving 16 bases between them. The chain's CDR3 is CASSPDRPTDEQYF. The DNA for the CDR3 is TGTGCCAGCAGCCCGGACAGACCAACCGACGAGCAGTACTTC.

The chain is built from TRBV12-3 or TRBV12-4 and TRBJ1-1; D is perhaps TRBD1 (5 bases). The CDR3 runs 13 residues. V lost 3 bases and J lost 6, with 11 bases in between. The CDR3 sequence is CASSFRVGAEAFF. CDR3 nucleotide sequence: TGTGCCAGCAGTTTCAGGGTAGGAGCTGAAGCTTTCTTT.

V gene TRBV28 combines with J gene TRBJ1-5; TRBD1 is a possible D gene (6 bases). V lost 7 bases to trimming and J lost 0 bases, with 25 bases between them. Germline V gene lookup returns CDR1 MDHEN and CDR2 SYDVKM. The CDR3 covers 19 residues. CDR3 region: CASTQRRGGLIYSNQPQHF. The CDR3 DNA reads TGTGCCAGCACCCAGCGTAGAGGGGGTTTAATTTATAGCAATCAGCCCCAGCATTTT.

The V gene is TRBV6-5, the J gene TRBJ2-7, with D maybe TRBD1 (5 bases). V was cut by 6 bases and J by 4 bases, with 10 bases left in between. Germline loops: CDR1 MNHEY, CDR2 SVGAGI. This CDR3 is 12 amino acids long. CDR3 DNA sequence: TGTGCCAGCAGAAGCGACAGTTACGAGCAGTACTTC. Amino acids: CASRSDSYEQYF.

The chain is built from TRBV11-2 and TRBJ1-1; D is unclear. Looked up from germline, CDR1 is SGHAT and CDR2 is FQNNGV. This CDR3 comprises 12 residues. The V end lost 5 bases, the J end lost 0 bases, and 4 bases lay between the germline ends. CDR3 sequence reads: CASSHMNTEAFF. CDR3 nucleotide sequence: TGTGCCAGCAGCCACATGAACACTGAAGCTTTCTTT.

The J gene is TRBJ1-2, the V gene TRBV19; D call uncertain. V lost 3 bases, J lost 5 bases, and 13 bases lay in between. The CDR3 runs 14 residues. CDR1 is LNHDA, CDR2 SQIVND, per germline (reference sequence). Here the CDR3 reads CASSMAGNGYGYTF. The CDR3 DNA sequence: TGTGCCAGTAGTATGGCGGGGAATGGGTATGGCTACACCTTC.

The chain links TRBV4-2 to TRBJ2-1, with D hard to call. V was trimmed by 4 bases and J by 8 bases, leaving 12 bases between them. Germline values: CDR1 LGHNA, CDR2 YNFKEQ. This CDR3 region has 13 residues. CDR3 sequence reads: CASSPQVAHEQFF. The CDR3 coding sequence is TGTGCCAGCAGCCCCCAGGTGGCCCATGAGCAGTTCTTC.

The CDR3 DNA follows: TGCGCCAGCAGCTTGGCAGCCTCGAGGAACACAGATACGCAGTATTTT. Protein product: CASSLAASRNTDTQYF. The rearrangement joins TRBV5-1 to TRBJ2-3; D not certain. CDR3 length: 16 residues. Germline V gene lookup returns CDR1 SGHRS and CDR2 YFSETQ. Trimming shortened V by 0 bases and J by 2 bases, and 13 bases separated the two germline ends.

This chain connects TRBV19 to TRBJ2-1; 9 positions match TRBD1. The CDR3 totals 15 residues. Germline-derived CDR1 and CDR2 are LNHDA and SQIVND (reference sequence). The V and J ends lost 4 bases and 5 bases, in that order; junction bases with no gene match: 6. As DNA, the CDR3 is TGTGCCAGTAGTAGCAGATGGACAGGGGACAATGAGCAGTTCTTC. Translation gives CASSSRWTGDNEQFF.

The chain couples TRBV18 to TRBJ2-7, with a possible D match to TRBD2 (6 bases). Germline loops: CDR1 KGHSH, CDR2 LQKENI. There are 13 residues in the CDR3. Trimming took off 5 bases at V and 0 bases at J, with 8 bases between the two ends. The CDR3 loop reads CASSAGNSYEQYF. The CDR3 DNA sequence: TGTGCCAGCTCAGCGGGGAACTCCTACGAGCAGTACTTC.

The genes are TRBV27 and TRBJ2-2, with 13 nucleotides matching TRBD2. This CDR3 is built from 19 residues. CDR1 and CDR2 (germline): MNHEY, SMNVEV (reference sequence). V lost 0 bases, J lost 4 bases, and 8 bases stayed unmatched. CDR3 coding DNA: TGTGCCAGCAGTTTATCGAGCCCCGGACTAGCGGGAGCCACCGGGGAGCTGTTTTTT. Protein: CASSLSSPGLAGATGELFF.

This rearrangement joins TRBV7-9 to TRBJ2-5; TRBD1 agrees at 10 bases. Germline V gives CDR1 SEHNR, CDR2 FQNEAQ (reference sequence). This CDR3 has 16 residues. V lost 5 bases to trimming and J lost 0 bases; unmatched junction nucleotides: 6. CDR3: CASSPWDRGYQETQYF. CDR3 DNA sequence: TGTGCCAGCAGCCCCTGGGACAGGGGATACCAAGAGACCCAGTACTTC.

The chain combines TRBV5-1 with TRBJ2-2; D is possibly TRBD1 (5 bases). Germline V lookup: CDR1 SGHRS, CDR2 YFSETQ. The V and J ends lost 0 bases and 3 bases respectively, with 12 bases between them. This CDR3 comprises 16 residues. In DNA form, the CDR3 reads TGCGCCAGCAGCTTGGCCGGCAGGGTGGACACCGGGGAGCTGTTTTTT. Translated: CASSLAGRVDTGELFF.

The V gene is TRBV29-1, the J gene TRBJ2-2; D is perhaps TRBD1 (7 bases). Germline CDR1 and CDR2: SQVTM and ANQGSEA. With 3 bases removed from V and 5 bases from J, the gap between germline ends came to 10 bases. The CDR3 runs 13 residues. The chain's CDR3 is CSVDQGGTGELFF. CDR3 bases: TGCAGCGTTGATCAGGGGGGTACCGGGGAGCTGTTTTTT.

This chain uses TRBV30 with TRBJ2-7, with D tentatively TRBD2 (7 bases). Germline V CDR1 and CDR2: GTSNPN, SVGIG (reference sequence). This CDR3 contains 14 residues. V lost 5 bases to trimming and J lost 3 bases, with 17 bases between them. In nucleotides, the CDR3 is TGTGCCTGGGGAGAGGGGGGGTTCGACTACGAGCAGTACTTC. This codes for CAWGEGGFDYEQYF.

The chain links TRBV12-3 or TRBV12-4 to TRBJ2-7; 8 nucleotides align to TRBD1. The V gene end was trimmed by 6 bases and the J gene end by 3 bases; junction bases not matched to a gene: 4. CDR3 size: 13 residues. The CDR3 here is CASRDGQGYEQYF. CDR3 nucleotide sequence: TGTGCCAGCAGGGACGGACAGGGCTACGAGCAGTACTTC.

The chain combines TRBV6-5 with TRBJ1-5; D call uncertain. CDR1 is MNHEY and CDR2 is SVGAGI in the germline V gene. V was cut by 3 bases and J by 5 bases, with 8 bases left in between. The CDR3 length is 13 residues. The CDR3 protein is CASSYRVYQPQHF. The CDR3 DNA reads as TGTGCCAGCAGTTATCGGGTTTATCAGCCCCAGCATTTT.

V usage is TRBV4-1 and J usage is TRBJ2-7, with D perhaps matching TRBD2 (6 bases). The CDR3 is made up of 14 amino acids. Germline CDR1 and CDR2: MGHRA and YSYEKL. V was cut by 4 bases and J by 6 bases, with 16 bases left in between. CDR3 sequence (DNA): TGCGCCAGCAGCCCGCCCGGGAGTTTTGGCGAGCAGTACTTC. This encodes CASSPPGSFGEQYF.

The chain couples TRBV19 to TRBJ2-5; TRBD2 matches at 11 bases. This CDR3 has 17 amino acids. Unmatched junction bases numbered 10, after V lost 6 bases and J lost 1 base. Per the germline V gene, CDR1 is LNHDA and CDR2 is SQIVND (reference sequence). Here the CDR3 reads CASSLDPSGGSQETQYF. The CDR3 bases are TGTGCCAGTAGCCTTGATCCTAGCGGGGGGTCCCAAGAGACCCAGTACTTC.

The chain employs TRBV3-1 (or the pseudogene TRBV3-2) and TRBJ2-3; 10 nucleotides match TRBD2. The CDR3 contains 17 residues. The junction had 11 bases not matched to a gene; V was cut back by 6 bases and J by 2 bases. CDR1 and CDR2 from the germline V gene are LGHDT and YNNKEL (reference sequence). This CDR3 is CASRLAGGPPPTDTQYF. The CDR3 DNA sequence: TGTGCCAGCAGATTAGCGGGGGGCCCACCACCCACAGATACGCAGTATTTT.

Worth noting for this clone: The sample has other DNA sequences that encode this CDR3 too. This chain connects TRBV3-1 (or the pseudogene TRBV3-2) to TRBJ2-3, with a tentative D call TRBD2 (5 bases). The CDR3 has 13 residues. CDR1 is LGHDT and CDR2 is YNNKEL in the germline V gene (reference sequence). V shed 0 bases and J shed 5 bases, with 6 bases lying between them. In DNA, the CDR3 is TGTGCCAGCAGCCAAGATCGGGGAGATACGCAGTATTTT. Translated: CASSQDRGDTQYF.

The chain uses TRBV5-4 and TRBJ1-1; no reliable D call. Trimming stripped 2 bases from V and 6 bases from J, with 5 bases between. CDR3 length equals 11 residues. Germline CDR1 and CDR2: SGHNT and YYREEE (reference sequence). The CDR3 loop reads CASSLSSEAFF. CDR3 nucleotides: TGTGCCAGCAGCTTATCTTCTGAAGCTTTCTTT.